These 13 T cell receptor beta chains share one sample of origin, sequenced in a study of blood T cells in healthy people across ages. Sample-barcoded 5' priming and a J-beta primer mix drove a second PCR of roughly 6 to 12 cycles. In TCRdb, the 5' RACE reads were re-called with MiXCR into one record per CDR3 protein. The sample records 850,000 to 1,000,000 distinct CDR3 sequences, about 48% being singletons. Material: blood. The receptor source for this set is a man in his thirties or forties in good health.

For the CDR3, the DNA is TGTGCCAGCAGCCAAGAGGCAGGAAATCAGCCCCAGCATTTT. Its protein product is CASSQEAGNQPQHF. This sequence joins TRBV3-1 and TRBJ1-5; D gene unclear. The CDR3 is 14 amino acids. V shed 0 bases and J shed 4 bases, with 7 bases lying between them. Germline loops: CDR1 LGHDT, CDR2 YNNKEL (reference sequence).

V is TRBV20-1 and J is TRBJ2-6; D is ambiguous. There are 17 residues in the CDR3. Looked up from germline, CDR1 is DFQATT and CDR2 is SNEGSKA (reference sequence). V was pared by 0 bases and J by 0 bases, with 12 bases between. CDR3 sequence reads: CSARDQVRSSGANVLTF. The CDR3 DNA reads TGCAGTGCTAGAGATCAGGTCAGGAGCTCTGGGGCCAACGTCCTGACTTTC.

This clonotype has ten or more counts. The J gene is TRBJ2-3, the V gene TRBV10-3, with TRBD1 matching over 7 bases. V lost 10 bases to trimming and J lost 5 bases; unmatched junction nucleotides: 21. Germline V gene lookup returns CDR1 ENHRY and CDR2 SYGVKD. CDR3 length: 17 residues. CDR3 protein: CATHNPTGVGVGDTQYF. For the CDR3, the DNA is TGTGCCACCCATAACCCAACAGGGGTCGGTGTAGGAGATACGCAGTATTTT.

The chain recombines TRBV7-2 with TRBJ2-5, with TRBD1 identical over 8 bases. The germline V gene has CDR1 SGHTA and CDR2 FQGNSA. J gave up 5 bases and V 0 bases, and 8 bases lay outside the gene matches. The CDR3 contains 16 residues. CDR3 nucleotides: TGTGCCAGCAGCTTAGCGATCAGGGGGCTCGGGGAGACCCAGTACTTC. Encoded protein: CASSLAIRGLGETQYF.

The CDR3 nucleotides read TGTGCCAGCAGCTTCCCCCAACACACAGATACGCAGTATTTT. Translated: CASSFPQHTDTQYF. This sequence joins TRBV28 and TRBJ2-3; D not resolved. Trimming pared 6 bases from V and 2 bases from J, leaving 12 bases between. The CDR3 is 14 residues long. Germline CDR1 MDHEN, CDR2 SYDVKM. Complete variable domain (other parts from reference TRBV28 and TRBJ2-3): DVKVTQSSRYLVKRTGEKVFLECVQDMDHENMFWYRQDPGLGLRLIYFSYDVKMKEKGDIPEGYSVSREKKERFSLILESASTNQTSMYLCASSFPQHTDTQYFGPGTRLTVL.

The chain carries TRBV6-5 and TRBJ2-6, with D hard to call. CDR1 is MNHEY and CDR2 is SVGAGI in the germline V gene. CDR3 length: 15 residues. V lost 6 bases to trimming and J lost 3 bases, with 12 bases between them. The CDR3 protein is CASSLKVGGANVLTF. CDR3 coding DNA: TGTGCCAGCAGCCTCAAGGTTGGTGGGGCCAACGTCCTGACTTTC.

This clonotype was counted only a few times. V gene TRBV5-1 combines with J gene TRBJ2-6, with 7 bases matching TRBD1. There are 17 residues in the CDR3. After removal of 0 bases from V and 4 bases from J, the junction contained 7 bases not matched to a gene. Germline CDR1 SGHRS, CDR2 YFSETQ. The CDR3 DNA is TGCGCCAGCAGCTTGGAGATGACAGGGACCGGGGCCAACGTCCTGACTTTC. Its protein is CASSLEMTGTGANVLTF.

The chain has TRBV2 and TRBJ1-5, with 7 bases that match TRBD1. The CDR3 sequence is 14 residues long. The trim removed 4 bases at V and 0 bases at J, leaving 0 bases unmatched. Germline V gene sequence: CDR1 SNHLY, CDR2 FYNNEI. The CDR3 nucleotides read TGTGCCAGCAGTGGACAGGGTAGCAATCAGCCCCAGCATTTT. Translating gives CASSGQGSNQPQHF. The complete variable domain, with remaining parts taken from reference TRBV2 and TRBJ1-5, reads EPEVTQTPSHQVTQMGQEVILRCVPISNHLYFYWYRQILGQKVEFLVSFYNNEISEKSEIFDDQFSVERPDGSNFTLKIRSTKLEDSAMYFCASSGQGSNQPQHFGDGTRLSIL.

The V gene is TRBV10-3, the J gene TRBJ1-2, with D possibly matching TRBD1 (6 bases). Germline V gives CDR1 ENHRY, CDR2 SYGVKD. Trimming stripped 2 bases from V and 4 bases from J, with 14 bases between. The CDR3 is 15 amino acids. CDR3 region: CAISEMTGATYGYTF. The CDR3 region has the DNA TGTGCCATCAGTGAGATGACGGGGGCTACCTATGGCTACACCTTC.

This clonotype appeared a few times. This chain connects TRBV10-3 to TRBJ2-2, with 10 positions matching TRBD2. With 0 bases clipped from V and 7 bases from J, the junction kept 2 bases outside the gene matches. The V gene's germline CDR1 is ENHRY and CDR2 SYGVKD. This CDR3 is 15 amino acids long. CDR3 protein: CAISESLAGDGELFF. In DNA, the CDR3 is TGTGCCATCAGTGAGTCCCTAGCGGGGGACGGGGAGCTGTTTTTT.

There are a few counts of this clonotype. The chain employs TRBV7-2 and TRBJ2-7; no reliable D call. The germline gives CDR1 SGHTA, CDR2 FQGNSA. This CDR3 contains 14 residues. V was shortened by 1 base and J by 4 bases, with 11 bases between the two germline ends. CDR3 in amino acids: CASSLENGWYEQYF. The CDR3 DNA sequence: TGTGCCAGCAGCTTAGAAAACGGGTGGTACGAGCAGTACTTC. The full variable domain, completed using reference TRBV7-2 and TRBJ2-7, is GAGVSQSPSNKVTEKGKDVELRCDPISGHTALYWYRQSLGQGLEFLIYFQGNSAPDKSGLPSDRFSAERTGGSVSTLTIQRTQQEDSAVYLCASSLENGWYEQYFGPGTRLTVT.

This clonotype has just a few counts. This chain uses TRBV7-9 with TRBJ2-5; D not certain. CDR3 length: 14 residues. Deletions cut 1 base from V and 2 bases from J, with 8 bases between. The V gene's germline CDR1 is SEHNR and CDR2 FQNEAQ (reference sequence). The CDR3 nucleotides are TGTGCCAGCAGCTTAGTCGAAATACAAGAGACCCAGTACTTC. This gives the protein CASSLVEIQETQYF.

The chain recombines TRBV20-1 with TRBJ1-1, with D perhaps TRBD1 (6 bases). V dropped 5 bases and J dropped 5 bases, with 18 bases sitting between them. Germline V CDR1 and CDR2: DFQATT, SNEGSKA (reference sequence). The CDR3 runs 14 residues. CDR3 protein: CSAATGGAETEAFF. CDR3 DNA sequence: TGCAGTGCTGCGACCGGGGGGGCTGAAACTGAAGCTTTCTTT.